This T cell receptor beta chain is from a study of T cell changes during pregnancy in multiple sclerosis (dated by TCRdb to the late 2010s). Regarding the study in general: The study examined how the T cell repertoire changed over the course of pregnancy in women with multiple sclerosis.

A note on this clone: Its antigen is unknown. No qualities accompany the bases; no much larger clone lies one base away.

The library was prepared using the immunoSEQ multiplex PCR assay. The immuneACCESS repertoire file appears here via TCRdb, limited to in-frame rearrangements. These files lack a portion of the clones; in checked studies, under half of the deficit traces to unresolved V genes, and the cause of the others is not known. This sample lists approximately 120,000 clones; around 95% were detected once. The top ten clonotypes cover approximately 0.45% of the sample. Deletion took 4 bases off V and 1 base off J, with a span of 7 bases between the germline ends. Its CDR3 holds 14 amino acids, cysteine through phenylalanine. Only CDR3 DNA is held: 42 bases, read in frame from base 1. CDR1 and CDR2, per the germline V gene (reference sequence), are MNHEY and SMNVEV.

This chain is built from TRBV27 and TRBJ1-4; matching of 5 bases hints at TRBD1 as the D gene. This sequence originates from a female donor with multiple sclerosis, enrolled in a pregnancy study. Sequenced material: peripheral blood, taken after pregnancy. The CDR3 region reads CASSWGGTNEKLFF. The sequenced DNA is TGTGCCAGCAGTTGGGGGGGAACTAATGAAAAACTGTTTTTT.